This is a list of T cell receptor beta chains from one sample in a study of blood T cell repertoires in COVID-19. Profiled with immunoSEQ multiplex PCR; TCRdb holds only in-frame clones, not every one. Here the sample spans about 190,000 clones, 82% being singletons. The sample comprised peripheral blood. These receptor sequences come from a woman in her sixties with COVID-19, enrolled during active disease. The CDR3 runs from the conserved cysteine through the conserved F or W. A D gene is named only where the DNA matches it firmly. The size field is filled for only some rows; it gives once, few, many or a size class.

NA | TRBJ2-2 | TRBV9 | NA | CASSVVSLALNTGELFF | TGTGCCAGCAGCGTAGTTTCACTTGCCCTCAACACCGGGGAGCTGTTTTTT
NA | TRBJ2-7 | TRBV7-9 | NA | CASTPRESYEQYF | TGTGCCAGCACCCCAAGGGAGTCCTACGAGCAGTACTTC
NA | TRBJ1-5 | TRBV7-2 | few | CASSQSNQPQHF | TGTGCCAGCAGCCAGAGCAATCAGCCCCAGCATTTT
NA | TRBJ2-3 | TRBV9 | NA | CASSTITDTQYF | TGTGCCAGCAGCACTATCACAGATACGCAGTATTTT
NA | TRBJ2-5 | TRBV24-1 | NA | CATSDVGHGETQYF | TGTGCCACCAGTGATGTGGGGCATGGGGAGACCCAGTACTTC
NA | TRBJ2-1 | TRBV10-1 | once | CASSESYTNNEQFF | TGCGCCAGCAGTGAGTCTTATACTAACAATGAGCAGTTCTTC
TRBD2 | TRBJ2-5 | TRBV5-4 | NA | CASSLSGGLGSETQYF | TGTGCCAGCAGCCTTAGCGGGGGGCTGGGTTCGGAGACCCAGTACTTC
NA | TRBJ2-7 | TRBV3-1/TRBV3-2 | NA | CASSQGVRYEQYF | TGTGCCAGCAGCCAAGGAGTAAGATACGAGCAGTACTTC
TRBD2 | TRBJ2-7 | TRBV19 | NA | CASSPLPAGGNYEQYF | TGTGCCAGTAGTCCTCTCCCGGCGGGAGGGAACTACGAGCAGTACTTC
TRBD2 | TRBJ2-1 | TRBV18 | NA | CASSTRAGAPNEQFF | TGTGCCAGCTCTACGAGAGCGGGGGCCCCCAATGAGCAGTTCTTC
TRBD2 | TRBJ2-7 | TRBV5-4 | once | CASSSGLAESYEQYF | TGTGCCAGCAGCTCGGGACTAGCGGAGAGCTACGAGCAGTACTTC
NA | TRBJ1-1 | TRBV7-8 | NA | CASSPGWQNTEAFF | TGTGCCAGCAGCCCAGGTTGGCAGAACACTGAAGCTTTCTTT
NA | TRBJ2-4 | TRBV27 | NA | CASSLGALAKNIQYF | TGTGCCAGCAGTTTGGGGGCGTTAGCCAAAAACATTCAGTACTTC
NA | TRBJ1-1 | TRBV6-5 | NA | CASSYGTTHTEAFF | TGTGCCAGCAGTTACGGGACAACCCACACTGAAGCTTTCTTT
NA | TRBJ2-2 | TRBV7-3 | NA | CASSPPRAGSNTGELFF | TGTGCCAGCAGCCCTCCTCGGGCGGGATCGAACACCGGGGAGCTGTTTTTT
TRBD2 | TRBJ2-7 | TRBV2 | NA | CASSTRPGLAFSEQYF | TGTGCCAGCAGTACGCGACCGGGACTAGCGTTCAGCGAGCAGTACTTC
TRBD1 | TRBJ2-7 | TRBV6-2/TRBV6-3 | NA | CASSYLGQGYEQYF | TGTGCCAGCAGTTACCTCGGACAGGGATACGAGCAGTACTTC
TRBD1 | TRBJ2-7 | TRBV6-5 | NA | CASSRPSTGLHEQYF | TGTGCCAGCAGCCGACCATCGACAGGGCTCCACGAGCAGTACTTC
NA | TRBJ2-3 | TRBV2 | few | CASSRGHADTQYF | TGTGCCAGCAGTAGAGGACACGCGGATACGCAGTATTTT
TRBD1 | TRBJ1-1 | TRBV6-5 | NA | CASSLDRVKTEAFF | TGTGCCAGCAGTTTGGACAGGGTGAAAACTGAAGCTTTCTTT
NA | TRBJ1-1 | TRBV11-2 | NA | CASSPIGRGTEAFF | TGTGCCAGCAGTCCAATTGGTAGGGGAACTGAAGCTTTCTTT
TRBD2 | TRBJ2-1 | TRBV19 | NA | CASSSTGGLAGGNEQFF | TGTGCCAGTAGTTCTACCGGTGGACTAGCGGGGGGAAATGAGCAGTTCTTC
TRBD1 | TRBJ2-6 | TRBV6-6 | NA | CASSRVTGGASGANVLTF | TGTGCCAGCAGTCGGGTCACAGGGGGCGCGTCTGGGGCCAACGTCCTGACTTTC
NA | TRBJ1-4 | TRBV28 | NA | CASSLGGPGLNEKLFF | TGTGCCAGCAGTTTAGGGGGTCCGGGACTGAATGAAAAACTGTTTTTT
NA | TRBJ2-7 | TRBV28 | NA | CASTQAGRGSYEQYF | TGTGCCAGCACTCAAGCCGGGCGGGGTTCCTACGAGCAGTACTTC
NA | TRBJ2-1 | TRBV9 | NA | CASSVEVARDEQFF | TGTGCCAGCAGCGTAGAAGTAGCTCGGGATGAGCAGTTCTTC
TRBD1 | TRBJ1-2 | TRBV5-1 | few | CASSPGTANYGYTF | TGCGCCAGCAGCCCGGGGACAGCTAACTATGGCTACACCTTC
NA | TRBJ2-5 | TRBV7-9 | NA | CASSSPGRKETQYF | TGTGCCAGCAGCTCTCCGGGGAGAAAAGAGACCCAGTACTTC
TRBD2 | TRBJ2-1 | TRBV28 | NA | CASSSRGAAYNEQFF | TGTGCCAGCAGTTCGCGGGGGGCCGCCTACAATGAGCAGTTCTTC
NA | TRBJ1-2 | TRBV4-1 | NA | CASSQGTASGYGYTF | TGCGCCAGCAGCCAAGGTACAGCATCCGGCTATGGCTACACCTTC
NA | TRBJ1-1 | TRBV3-1/TRBV3-2 | NA | CASSPLRNTEAFF | TGTGCCAGCAGCCCCCTGAGGAACACTGAAGCTTTCTTT
NA | TRBJ2-2 | TRBV18 | NA | CASSPMGLNGGTGELFF | TGTGCCAGCTCACCAATGGGGCTCAATGGTGGAACCGGGGAGCTGTTTTTT
TRBD1 | TRBJ2-7 | TRBV28 | NA | CATAGTGALLYEQYF | TGTGCCACCGCTGGGACAGGGGCCCTCCTCTACGAGCAGTACTTC
NA | TRBJ2-5 | TRBV7-8 | NA | CASSLAGGVETQYF | TGTGCCAGCAGCTTAGCTGGGGGCGTAGAGACCCAGTACTTC
NA | TRBJ1-2 | TRBV19 | NA | CASSPTPDYGYTF | TGTGCCAGTAGCCCGACTCCAGACTATGGCTACACCTTC
TRBD1 | TRBJ1-1 | TRBV7-6 | NA | CASRDRGMNTEAFF | TGTGCCAGCAGGGACAGGGGAATGAACACTGAAGCTTTCTTT
NA | TRBJ1-6 | TRBV15 | NA | CATSPDRSAYNSPLHF | TGTGCCACCAGCCCTGACAGGTCCGCCTATAATTCACCCCTCCACTTT
TRBD2 | TRBJ2-7 | TRBV20-1 | NA | CSASRTSYEQYF | TGCAGTGCTAGTCGGACTAGCTACGAGCAGTACTTC
NA | TRBJ1-1 | TRBV7-3 | once | CASRKQGGGTEAFF | TGTGCCAGCAGAAAACAGGGCGGAGGCACTGAAGCTTTCTTT